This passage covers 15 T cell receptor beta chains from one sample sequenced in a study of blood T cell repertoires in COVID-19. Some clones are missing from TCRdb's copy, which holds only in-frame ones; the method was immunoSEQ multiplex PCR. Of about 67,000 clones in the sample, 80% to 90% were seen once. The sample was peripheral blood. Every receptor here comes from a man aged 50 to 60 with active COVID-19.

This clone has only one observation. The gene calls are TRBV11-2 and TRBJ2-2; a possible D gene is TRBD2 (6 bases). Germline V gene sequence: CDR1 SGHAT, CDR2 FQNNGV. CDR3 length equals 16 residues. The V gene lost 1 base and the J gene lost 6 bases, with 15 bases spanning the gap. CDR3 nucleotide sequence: TGTGCCAGCAGCTTAGTATTGCAGGGAGGCCCCGGGGAGCTGTTTTTT. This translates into CASSLVLQGGPGELFF. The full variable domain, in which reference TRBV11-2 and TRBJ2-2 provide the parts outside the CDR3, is EAGVAQSPRYKIIEKRQSVAFWCNPISGHATLYWYQQILGQGPKLLIQFQNNGVVDDSQLPKDRFSAERLKGVDSTLKIQPAKLEDSAVYLCASSLVLQGGPGELFFGEGSRLTVL.

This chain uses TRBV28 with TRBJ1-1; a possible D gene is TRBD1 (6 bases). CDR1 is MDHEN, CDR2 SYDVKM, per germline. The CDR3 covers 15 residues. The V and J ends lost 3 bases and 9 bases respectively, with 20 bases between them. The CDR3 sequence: CASSFTPGQRIKAFF. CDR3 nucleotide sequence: TGTGCCAGCAGTTTCACCCCCGGACAGCGGATAAAAGCTTTCTTT.

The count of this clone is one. The CDR3 is CASSEPGRNYGYTF. In nucleotides, the CDR3 is TGTGCCAGCAGTGAGCCAGGGCGCAACTATGGCTACACCTTC. This chain connects TRBV6-1 to TRBJ1-2, with D possibly being TRBD1 (5 bases). V dropped 3 bases and J dropped 2 bases, with 10 bases sitting between them. The CDR3 has 14 amino acids. Germline lookup yields CDR1 MNHNS and CDR2 SASEGT.

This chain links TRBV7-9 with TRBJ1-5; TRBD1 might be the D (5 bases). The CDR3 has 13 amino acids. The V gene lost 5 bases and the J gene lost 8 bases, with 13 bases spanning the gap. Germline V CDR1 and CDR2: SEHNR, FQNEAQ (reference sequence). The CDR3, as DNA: TGTGCCAGCAGCCTTACGCAGGGCGAGCCCCAGCATTTT. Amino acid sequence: CASSLTQGEPQHF.

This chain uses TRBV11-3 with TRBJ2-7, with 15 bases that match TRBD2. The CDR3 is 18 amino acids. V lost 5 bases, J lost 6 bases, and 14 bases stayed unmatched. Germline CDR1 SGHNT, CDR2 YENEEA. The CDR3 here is CASSPIGGLAGGLGEQYF. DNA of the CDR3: TGTGCCAGCAGCCCGATAGGGGGACTAGCGGGAGGACTTGGCGAGCAGTACTTC.

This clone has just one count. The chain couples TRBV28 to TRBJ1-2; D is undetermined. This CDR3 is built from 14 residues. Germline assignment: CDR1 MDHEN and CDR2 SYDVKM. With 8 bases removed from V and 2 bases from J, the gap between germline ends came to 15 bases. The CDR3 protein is CASLKFIGNYGYTF. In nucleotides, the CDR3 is TGTGCCAGCCTTAAGTTTATTGGCAACTATGGCTACACCTTC.

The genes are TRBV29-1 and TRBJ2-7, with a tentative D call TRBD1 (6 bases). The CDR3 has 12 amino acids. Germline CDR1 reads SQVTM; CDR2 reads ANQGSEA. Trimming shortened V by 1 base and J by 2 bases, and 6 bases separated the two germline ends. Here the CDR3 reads CSVEGQAYEQYF. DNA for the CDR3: TGCAGCGTTGAAGGACAGGCCTACGAGCAGTACTTC.

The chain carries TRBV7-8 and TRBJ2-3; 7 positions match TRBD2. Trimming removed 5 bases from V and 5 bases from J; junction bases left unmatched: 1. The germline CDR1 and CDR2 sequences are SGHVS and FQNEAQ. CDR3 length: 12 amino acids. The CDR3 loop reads CASSQRGDTQYF. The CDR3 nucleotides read TGTGCCAGCAGCCAGCGGGGAGATACGCAGTATTTT.

CDR3 nucleotide sequence: TGCGCCAGCAGCCAGGGCACCTACGAGCAGTACTTC. Translating gives CASSQGTYEQYF. This sequence joins TRBV4-1 and TRBJ2-7, with unresolved D. Between the trimmed V and J ends, which lost 3 bases and 2 bases, there was a span of 5 bases. Germline CDR1 is MGHRA and CDR2 is YSYEKL. The CDR3 contains 12 residues.

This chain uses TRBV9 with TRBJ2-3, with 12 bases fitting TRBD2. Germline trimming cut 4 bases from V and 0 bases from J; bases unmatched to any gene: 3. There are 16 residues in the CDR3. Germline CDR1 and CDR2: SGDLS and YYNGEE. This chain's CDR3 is CASSLGTSGSTDTQYF. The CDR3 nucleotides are TGTGCCAGCAGCCTTGGGACTAGCGGGAGCACAGATACGCAGTATTTT.

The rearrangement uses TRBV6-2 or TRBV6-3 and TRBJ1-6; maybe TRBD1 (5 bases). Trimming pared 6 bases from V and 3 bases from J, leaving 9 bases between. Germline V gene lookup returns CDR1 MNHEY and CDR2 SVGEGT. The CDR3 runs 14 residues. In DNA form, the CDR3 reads TGTGCCAGCAGCCGACAGTACTATAATTCACCCCTCCACTTT. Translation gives CASSRQYYNSPLHF.

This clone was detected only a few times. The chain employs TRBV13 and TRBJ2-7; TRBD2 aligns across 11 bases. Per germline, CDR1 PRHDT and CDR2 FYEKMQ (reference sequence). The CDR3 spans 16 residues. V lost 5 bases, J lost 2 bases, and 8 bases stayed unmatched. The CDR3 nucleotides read TGTGCCAGCAGCCCCGGGCCGACTAGCGGGACCTACGAGCAGTACTTC. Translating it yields CASSPGPTSGTYEQYF. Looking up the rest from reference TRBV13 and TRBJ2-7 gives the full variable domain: AAGVIQSPRHLIKEKRETATLKCYPIPRHDTVYWYQQGPGQDPQFLISFYEKMQSDKGSIPDRFSAQQFSDYHSELNMSSLELGDSALYFCASSPGPTSGTYEQYFGPGTRLTVT.

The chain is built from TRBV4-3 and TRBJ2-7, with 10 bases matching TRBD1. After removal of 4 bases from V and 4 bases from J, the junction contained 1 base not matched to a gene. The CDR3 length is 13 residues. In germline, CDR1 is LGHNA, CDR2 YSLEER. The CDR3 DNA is TGCGCCAGCAGCCGGGACAGGGGTTACGAGCAGTACTTC. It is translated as CASSRDRGYEQYF.

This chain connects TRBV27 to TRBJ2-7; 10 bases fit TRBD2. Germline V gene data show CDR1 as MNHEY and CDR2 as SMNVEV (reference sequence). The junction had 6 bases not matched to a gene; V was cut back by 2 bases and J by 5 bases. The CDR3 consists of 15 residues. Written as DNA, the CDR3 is TGTGCCAGCAGTTTAGGGTCTAGCGGGAGCAACGAGCAGTACTTC. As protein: CASSLGSSGSNEQYF.

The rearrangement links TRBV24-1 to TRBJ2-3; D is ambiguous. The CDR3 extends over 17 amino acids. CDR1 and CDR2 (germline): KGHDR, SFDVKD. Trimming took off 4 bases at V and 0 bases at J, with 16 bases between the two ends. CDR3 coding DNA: TGTGCCACCAGTGACCCCCTGGGCCGATCTAGCACAGATACGCAGTATTTT. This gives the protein CATSDPLGRSSTDTQYF.